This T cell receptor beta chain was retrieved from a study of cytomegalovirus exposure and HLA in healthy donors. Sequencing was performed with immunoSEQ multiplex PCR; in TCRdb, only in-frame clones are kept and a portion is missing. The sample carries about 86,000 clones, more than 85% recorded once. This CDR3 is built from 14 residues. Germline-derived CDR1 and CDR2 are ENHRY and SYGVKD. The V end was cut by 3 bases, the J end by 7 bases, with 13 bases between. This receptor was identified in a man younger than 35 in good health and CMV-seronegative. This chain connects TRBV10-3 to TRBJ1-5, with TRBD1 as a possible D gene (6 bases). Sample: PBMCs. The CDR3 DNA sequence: TGTGCCATCAGTGACGGGGGGGCTCAGCAGCCCCAGCATTTT. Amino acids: CAISDGGAQQPQHF.